This TCR beta chain was sequenced for a study of T cells in Graves' hyperthyroidism and ophthalmopathy. When ophthalmopathy did not progress within 18 months, Graves' hyperthyroidism was considered stable. Those with hyperthyroidism were 18 to 65 years old, newly diagnosed, and ill for under 2 months. Uncontrolled infection, other autoimmune disease, pregnancy or lactation barred patients from enrollment. The TCR beta CDR3 regions underwent amplification using RNA transcripts as the source. In the first-round RT-PCR of the TCR CDR3, the HTBI primer set was used. Using its own MiXCR run on the multiplex PCR reads, TCRdb lists one record per CDR3 protein. The sample has almost 600,000 distinct CDR3 sequences; about 45% are singletons. About this clonotype: Its matching antigen is unknown.

The CDR3 loop spans 15 amino acids. The J segment lost 5 bases and the V segment lost 2 bases, leaving 8 bases of the junction unmatched. CDR1 and CDR2 (germline): SGHTA, FQGNSA. Whole-study results and caveats: Blood shared most expanded thyroid clonotypes above 0.001.

Sequencing input: peripheral blood or thyroid tissue (not recorded which). V is TRBV7-2 and J is TRBJ2-7, with 8 bases lining up with TRBD2. This sequence was found in a woman aged 18-30 years with Graves' hyperthyroidism. The CDR3 region has the DNA TGTGCCAGCAGCTTAATTGTTAGCGGGACGCACGAGCAGTACTTC. Translating it yields CASSLIVSGTHEQYF.